This T cell receptor (beta chain) was sequenced in a study of blood T cell repertoires in COVID-19. This CDR3 contains 14 residues. Germline CDR1 MNHEY, CDR2 SVGAGI. V was pared by 5 bases and J by 7 bases, with 15 bases between. The method was immunoSEQ multiplex PCR; TCRdb's version includes in-frame clones alone and lacks a portion of them. The table has 140,000 to 150,000 clones, 88% seen once. This sequence was found in a man in his sixties or seventies with acute or convalescent COVID-19. The sample comprised peripheral blood. The rearrangement uses TRBV6-5 and TRBJ1-5; D is unclear. The CDR3 coding sequence is TGTGCCAGCAGTCTAATCCGAGCCCCACAGCCCCAGCATTTT. The encoded protein is CASSLIRAPQPQHF.